This T cell receptor (beta chain) derives from a study of cytotoxic CD8 clonotypes in ibrutinib-treated CLL. Across the whole study: Among patients, 24 responded partially and 2 completely; around 14 then stayed remitted and 12 progressed after median approximately 68 months. Average yields of 255,043 productive templates and 94,082 productive rearrangements characterized the samples.

Assay used: immunoSEQ multiplex PCR; TCRdb lists only in-frame clones, some missing. The repertoire holds about 300,000 clones, with roughly three quarters as singletons. CDR3 length equals 14 residues. CDR1 and CDR2 (germline): SGHRS, YFSETQ. Trimming stripped 0 bases from V and 6 bases from J, with 12 bases between. Concerning this clone itself: The antigen remains unidentified.

General study findings and limits: The clonality went up when patients responded to ibrutinib and dropped back toward baseline at progression. Clonality correlated strongly with circulating CD8+ T cells and exceeded age-matched healthy donors at baseline.

The material was PBMCs, obtained at disease progression, from a patient treated with ibrutinib. The chain carries TRBV5-1 and TRBJ1-1; tentative D call: TRBD1 (5 bases). The sequence was obtained from a human donor with chronic lymphocytic leukemia. The CDR3 loop reads CASSLVRQGPEAFF. For the CDR3, the DNA is TGCGCCAGCAGCTTGGTTCGCCAGGGCCCTGAAGCTTTCTTT.